A selection of T cell receptor beta chains follows, all from one sample in a study of blood T cells in healthy people across ages. In TCRdb, the 5' RACE reads were re-called with MiXCR into one record per CDR3 protein. The table shows fewer than 1 million distinct CDR3 sequences, with under 45% occurring only once. Sequencing input: blood. All receptors derive from a man aged 55 to 69 in good health. CDR3s include the opening cysteine and the closing phenylalanine or tryptophan. A D gene is named only where the DNA matches it firmly. Size tells how often a clone was seen (once, few, many) or the class of an expanded clone, and some rows leave it out.

TRBD1	TRBV2	TRBJ1-6	.	TGTGCCAGCAGTGCCTCCGGGACAGCCAATTCACCCCTCCACTTT	CASSASGTANSPLHF
.	TRBV15	TRBJ1-6	many	TGTGCCACCAGCAGAGAAGGTTTCGGTAATTCACCCCTCCACTTT	CATSREGFGNSPLHF
.	TRBV20-1	TRBJ2-2	.	.	CSARGQGAFLDEQYFGAGELFF
TRBD2	TRBV4-3	TRBJ2-5	.	TGCGCCAGCAGCCAAGACCCGCTAGCGGGGGGCCATCGAGAGACCCAGTACTTC	CASSQDPLAGGHRETQYF
.	TRBV9	TRBJ1-1	.	TGTGCCAGCAGCGTAGATGGGCGGACTGAAGCTTTCTTT	CASSVDGRTEAFF
.	TRBV15	TRBJ1-1	.	TGTGCCACCAGCAGAACGGCAGTTAACACTGAAGCTTTCTTT	CATSRTAVNTEAFF
.	TRBV5-1	TRBJ2-7	many	TGCGCCAGCAGCTTGTCCGGGGACTACGAGCAGTACTTC	CASSLSGDYEQYF
.	TRBV9	TRBJ2-1	.	TGTGCCAGCAGCGTGAAAGGCCTCCAAGAGACCCAGTTCTTC	CASSVKGLQETQFF
.	TRBV7-2	TRBJ2-3	.	TGTGCCAGCAGCTTGGGAGTAGTGAGCACAGATACGCAGTATTTT	CASSLGVVSTDTQYF
TRBD2	TRBV7-9	TRBJ2-3	.	TGTGCCAGCAGGTCGACTAGCGGGGGGCCGGGAGATACGCAGTATTTT	CASRSTSGGPGDTQYF
.	TRBV4-1	TRBJ2-7	few	TGCGCCAGCAGCCAAGTGTCCCTAGTCGGCTACGAGCAGTACTTC	CASSQVSLVGYEQYF
TRBD1	TRBV7-2	TRBJ2-7	.	TGTGCCAGCAGTCTCAAGGACAGGAGCTACGAGCAGTACTTC	CASSLKDRSYEQYF
TRBD1	TRBV4-1	TRBJ1-2	few	TGCGCCAGCAGCCAAGGGACGACAGGGAGAGATGGCTACACCTTC	CASSQGTTGRDGYTF
.	TRBV12-3/TRBV12-4	TRBJ2-3	.	TGTGCCACCAAGGAAGTCTGCACAGATACGCAGTATTTT	CATKEVCTDTQYF
.	TRBV19	TRBJ1-6	few	TGTGCCAGTAGTATCGGGTCAGGGAATTCACCCCTCCACTTT	CASSIGSGNSPLHF
.	TRBV30	TRBJ1-2	.	TGTGCCTGGAGCACGGGCCCCGTCTTTGGCTACACCTTC	CAWSTGPVFGYTF
.	TRBV27	TRBJ2-5	.	TGTGCCAGCAGTCCGAGGGCCTTGTACCAAGAGACCCAGTACTTC	CASSPRALYQETQYF
.	TRBV5-1	TRBJ2-1	.	TGCGCCAGCAGCCCCAGGGCGGGGGCCGATGAGCAGTTCTTC	CASSPRAGADEQFF
.	TRBV27	TRBJ2-5	.	TGTGCCAGCAGTTTGATCGAGGGGCCTCAAACACAAGAGACCCAGTACTTC	CASSLIEGPQTQETQYF
TRBD2	TRBV10-3	TRBJ2-5	few	TGTGCCATCAGTGGCGCGGGGGTTGAGACCCAGTACTTC	CAISGAGVETQYF
.	TRBV6-1	TRBJ2-7	.	TGTGCCAGCAGTGAAGCTTATGAGCGGCTGTCCTACGAGCAGTACTTC	CASSEAYERLSYEQYF
.	TRBV5-6	TRBJ2-1	.	TGTGCCAGCAGCTACTTGAGCGGGCGGGACAGTTTCATTTACGAGCAGTTCTTC	CASSYLSGRDSFIYEQFF
.	TRBV20-1	TRBJ1-4	.	TGCAGTGCTCCTTCGATCGCTAATGAAAAACTGTTTTTT	CSAPSIANEKLFF
.	TRBV29-1	TRBJ2-7	many	TGCAGCGTTGTTTCGGCAGGCCGAGACTACGAGCAGTACTTC	CSVVSAGRDYEQYF
.	TRBV25-1	TRBJ2-5	.	TGTGCCAGCAGTAAGGGCCAGGGCGTGGAGACCCAGTACTTC	CASSKGQGVETQYF
.	TRBV2	TRBJ2-4	few	TGTGCCAGCTTGGAAGACAGGGGAGGGGCCAAAAACATTCAGTACTTC	CASLEDRGGAKNIQYF
TRBD1	TRBV7-2	TRBJ2-7	few	TGTGCCAGCAGCCCATGGGCGGCAGGGGGCTACTACGAGCAGTACTTC	CASSPWAAGGYYEQYF
TRBD2	TRBV28	TRBJ2-3	.	TGTACCAGCAGAAGACTAGCGGGCACAGATACGCAGTATTTT	CTSRRLAGTDTQYF
TRBD1	TRBV30	TRBJ1-2	.	TGTGCCTGGAGTGTCGGGACAGGTCGGGACTATGGCTACACCTTC	CAWSVGTGRDYGYTF
.	TRBV2	TRBJ2-5	.	TGTGCCAGCATGACAGGTGGGGCTCAAGAGACCCAGTACTTC	CASMTGGAQETQYF
.	TRBV19	TRBJ1-1	few	TGTGCCAGTAGTATAGGGTTCGCAGGAAGGGAAATAATGAACACTGAAGCTTTCTTT	CASSIGFAGREIMNTEAFF
TRBD2	TRBV12-3/TRBV12-4	TRBJ2-5	few	TGTGCCAGCAGTTCCGCGGGGGTCGAGCGGTACTTC	CASSSAGVERYF
TRBD1	TRBV6-4	TRBJ1-3	.	TGTGCCAGCCACAGGGGTGACACCATATATTTT	CASHRGDTIYF
.	TRBV29-1	TRBJ1-4	.	TGCAGCGTTGGGGCCTCTAGTGAAAAACTGTTTTTT	CSVGASSEKLFF
.	TRBV18	TRBJ1-4	.	TGTGCCAGCTCACCTGGGCTCCAGGGGACTAATGAAAAACTGTTTTTT	CASSPGLQGTNEKLFF
TRBD2	TRBV7-2	TRBJ2-7	few	TGTGCCAGCAGCTTTTCGGGCGGGGGGGCCAACTACGAGCAGTACTTC	CASSFSGGGANYEQYF
.	TRBV3-1	TRBJ2-7	.	TGTGCCAGCAGCCAAGGTCGGGGCCCTTACGAGCAGTACTTC	CASSQGRGPYEQYF
.	TRBV5-1	TRBJ1-2	.	TGCGCCAGCAGCGTCGCGGGGACGGACTATGGCTACACCTTC	CASSVAGTDYGYTF
.	TRBV12-3/TRBV12-4	TRBJ2-7	few	TGTGCCAGCAGTTTCGGGATCCAAAGTTACGAGCAGTACTTC	CASSFGIQSYEQYF
.	TRBV6-2/TRBV6-3	TRBJ2-7	few	TGTGCCAGCACCTCCAGGGGCCACGAGCAGTACTTC	CASTSRGHEQYF
TRBD2	TRBV6-1	TRBJ2-3	few	TGTGCCAGCATCAGAGATGGGAGGGGCGCAGATACGCAGTATTTT	CASIRDGRGADTQYF
.	TRBV6-6	TRBJ2-4	few	TGTGCCAGCAAAAGGGACAAAAACATTCAGTACTTC	CASKRDKNIQYF
.	TRBV10-3	TRBJ1-5	few	TGTGCCATCAGTGAGCGGACAGAGAATCAGCCCCAGCATTTT	CAISERTENQPQHF
.	TRBV28	TRBJ2-7	.	TGTGCCGGCAGAGGGGAAGGAGGATCCTACGAGCAGTACTTC	CAGRGEGGSYEQYF
TRBD1	TRBV5-1	TRBJ2-7	few	TGCGCCAGTAATGAGGGGACAGGGGTTGGCGAGCAGTACTTC	CASNEGTGVGEQYF
TRBD1	TRBV6-1	TRBJ1-5	.	TGTGCCAGCAGCTCTGGACAGGGGGCAATCAATCAGCCCCAGCATTTT	CASSSGQGAINQPQHF
.	TRBV9	TRBJ2-1	few	TGTGCCAGCAGCCCCCGGTGGCGGGCCGGCTCCTACAATGAGCAGTTCTTC	CASSPRWRAGSYNEQFF
TRBD1	TRBV2	TRBJ2-7	many	TGTGCCAGCAGTTGGACAGGGAGCTCCTACGAGCAGTACTTC	CASSWTGSSYEQYF
TRBD1	TRBV11-2	TRBJ2-7	.	TGTGCCAGCAGCCCAGAGGTGGGACAGGGAAATGAGCAGTACTTC	CASSPEVGQGNEQYF
.	TRBV20-1	TRBJ1-2	.	TGCAGTGCTAGAGCCCTAGCTAGGGGCAGCCTCGCCGCTGGCTACACCTTC	CSARALARGSLAAGYTF
TRBD1	TRBV5-1	TRBJ2-7	.	TGCGCCAGCAGCCAAGGGACAGGCTACTCCTACGAGCAGTACTTC	CASSQGTGYSYEQYF